A single T cell receptor (beta chain) is shown here with its context. Its antigen is not known. This sample is part of a study of cytotoxic CD8 clonotypes in ibrutinib-treated CLL. About the research overall: Following treatment for a median around 13 months, range 6 to 36, response samples were then taken. Study results and limitations: Clonality, elevated at ibrutinib response, dropped back toward baseline at progression. There were differences in sampling times between sustained-remission and progressing patients.

Trimming took 1 base from V and 5 from J, leaving 11 bases between them. The CDR3 loop spans 14 amino acids. Per the germline V gene, CDR1 is SGHTA and CDR2 is FQGNSA. Sequencing was performed with immunoSEQ multiplex PCR; in TCRdb, only in-frame clones are kept and a portion is missing. The sample carries 55,000 to 60,000 clones, roughly 50% recorded once. The chain recombines TRBV7-2 with TRBJ2-5; D may be TRBD2 (5 bases). The sample here was PBMCs, taken at disease progression, from a patient treated with ibrutinib. The receptor was isolated from a human donor with chronic lymphocytic leukemia. The CDR3 DNA is TGTGCCAGCAGCTTAGTGATAGGCGGGGAGACCCAGTACTTC. Translation gives CASSLVIGGETQYF.